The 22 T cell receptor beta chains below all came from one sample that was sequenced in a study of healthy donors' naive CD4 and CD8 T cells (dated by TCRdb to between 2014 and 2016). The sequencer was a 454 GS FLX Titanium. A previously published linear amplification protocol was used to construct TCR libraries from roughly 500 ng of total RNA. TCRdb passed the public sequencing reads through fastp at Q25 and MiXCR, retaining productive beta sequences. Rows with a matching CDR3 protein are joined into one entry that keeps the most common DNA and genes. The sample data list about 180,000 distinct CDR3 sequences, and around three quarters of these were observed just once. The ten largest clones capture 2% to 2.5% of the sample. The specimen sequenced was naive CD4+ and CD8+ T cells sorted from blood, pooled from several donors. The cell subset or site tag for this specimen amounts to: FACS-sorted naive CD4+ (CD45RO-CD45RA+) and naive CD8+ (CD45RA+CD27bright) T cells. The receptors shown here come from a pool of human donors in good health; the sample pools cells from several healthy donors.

The CDR3 DNA reads TGTGCCAGCAGTTACAGGGTTCCTCCTAGCTCCTATAATTCACCCCTCCACTTT. It encodes CASSYRVPPSSYNSPLHF. This chain joins TRBV6-5 and TRBJ1-6; unclear D gene. The CDR3 runs to 18 residues. The V gene's germline CDR1 is MNHEY and CDR2 SVGAGI. Trimming shortened V by 2 bases and J by 0 bases, and 14 bases separated the two germline ends.

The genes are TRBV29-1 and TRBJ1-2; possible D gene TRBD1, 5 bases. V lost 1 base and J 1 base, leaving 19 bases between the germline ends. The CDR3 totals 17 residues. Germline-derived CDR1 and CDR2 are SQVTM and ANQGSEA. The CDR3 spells CSVEGAAGLYLNYGYTF. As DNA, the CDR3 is TGCAGCGTTGAAGGGGCGGCAGGGCTCTACCTTAACTATGGCTACACCTTC.

The CDR3 nucleotides are TGCGCCAGCAGCCAAGATGTGGGGGAGCAGTTCTTC. It translates to CASSQDVGEQFF. The V gene is TRBV4-1, the J gene TRBJ2-1, with no clear D. The V gene lost 0 bases and the J gene lost 10 bases, with 7 bases spanning the gap. Germline V gene sequence: CDR1 MGHRA, CDR2 YSYEKL. The CDR3 has 12 amino acids.

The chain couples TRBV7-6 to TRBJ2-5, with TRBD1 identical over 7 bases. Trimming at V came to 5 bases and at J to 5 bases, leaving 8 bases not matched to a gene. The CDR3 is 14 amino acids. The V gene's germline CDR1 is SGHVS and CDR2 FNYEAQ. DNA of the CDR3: TGTGCCAGCAGCGCTCTACAGGGGCGGGAGACCCAGTACTTC. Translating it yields CASSALQGRETQYF.

DNA for the CDR3: TGTGCCAGCAGTTTATACCCGGTGGCCAACGTCCTGACTTTC. It codes for CASSLYPVANVLTF. The chain links TRBV27 to TRBJ2-6; D uncertain. The V end lost 1 base, the J end lost 6 bases, and 7 bases lay between the germline ends. Germline V gene data show CDR1 as MNHEY and CDR2 as SMNVEV (reference sequence). The CDR3 covers 14 residues.

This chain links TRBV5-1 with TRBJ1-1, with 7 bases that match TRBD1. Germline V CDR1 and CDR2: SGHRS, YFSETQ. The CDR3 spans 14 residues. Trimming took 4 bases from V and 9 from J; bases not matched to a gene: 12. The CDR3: CASSVPGQSQKAFF. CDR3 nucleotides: TGCGCCAGCAGCGTACCGGGACAGTCTCAAAAAGCTTTCTTT.

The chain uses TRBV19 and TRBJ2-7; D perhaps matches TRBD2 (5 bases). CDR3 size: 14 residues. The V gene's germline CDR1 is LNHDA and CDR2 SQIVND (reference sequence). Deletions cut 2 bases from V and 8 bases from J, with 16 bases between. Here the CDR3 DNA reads TGTGCCAGTAGTATACCGCCCAGTGAGGGCCAGCAGTACTTC. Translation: CASSIPPSEGQQYF.

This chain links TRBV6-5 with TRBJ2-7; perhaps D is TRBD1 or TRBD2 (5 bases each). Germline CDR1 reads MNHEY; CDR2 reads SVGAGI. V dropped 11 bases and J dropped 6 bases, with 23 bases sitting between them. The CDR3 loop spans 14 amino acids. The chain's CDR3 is CASFSGHPPSEQYF. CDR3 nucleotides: TGTGCCTCATTCTCGGGGCACCCTCCCTCCGAGCAGTACTTC.

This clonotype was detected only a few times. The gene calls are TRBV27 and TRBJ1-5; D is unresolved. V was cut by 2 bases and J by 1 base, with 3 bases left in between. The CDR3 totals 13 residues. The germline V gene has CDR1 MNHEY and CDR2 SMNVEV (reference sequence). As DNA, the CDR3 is TGTGCCAGCAGTTTACAAAGCAATCAGCCCCAGCATTTT. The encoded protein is CASSLQSNQPQHF.

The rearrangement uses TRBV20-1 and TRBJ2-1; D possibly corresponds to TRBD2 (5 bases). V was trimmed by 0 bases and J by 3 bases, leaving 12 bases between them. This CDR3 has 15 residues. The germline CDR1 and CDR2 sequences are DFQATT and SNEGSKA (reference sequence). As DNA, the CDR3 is TGCAGTGCTAGAGATTTTGTGGGAGTCTACAATGAGCAGTTCTTC. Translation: CSARDFVGVYNEQFF.

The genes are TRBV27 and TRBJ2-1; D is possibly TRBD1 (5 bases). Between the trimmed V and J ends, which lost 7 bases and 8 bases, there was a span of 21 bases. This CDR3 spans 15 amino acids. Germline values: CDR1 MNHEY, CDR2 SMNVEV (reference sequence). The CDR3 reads CASTPQVQGRDEQFF. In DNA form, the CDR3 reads TGTGCCAGCACCCCCCAGGTCCAGGGCCGCGATGAGCAGTTCTTC.

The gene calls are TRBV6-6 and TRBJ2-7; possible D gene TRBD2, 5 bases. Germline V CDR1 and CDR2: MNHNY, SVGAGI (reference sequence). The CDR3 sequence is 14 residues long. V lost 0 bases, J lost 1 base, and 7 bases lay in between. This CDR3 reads CASSYSSASYEQYF. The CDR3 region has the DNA TGTGCCAGCAGTTACTCTAGCGCGTCCTACGAGCAGTACTTC.

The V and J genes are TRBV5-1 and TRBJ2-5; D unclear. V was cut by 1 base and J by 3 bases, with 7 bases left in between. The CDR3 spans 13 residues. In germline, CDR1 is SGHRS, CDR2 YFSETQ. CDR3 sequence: CASSLSVEETQYF. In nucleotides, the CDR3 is TGCGCCAGCAGCTTGAGCGTGGAAGAGACCCAGTACTTC.

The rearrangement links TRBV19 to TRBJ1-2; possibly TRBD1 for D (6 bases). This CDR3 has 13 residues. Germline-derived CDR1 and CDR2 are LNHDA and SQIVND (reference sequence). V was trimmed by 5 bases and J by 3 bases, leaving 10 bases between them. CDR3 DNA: TGTGCCAGTAGTGTAGCAGGGGACTATGGCTACACCTTC. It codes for CASSVAGDYGYTF.

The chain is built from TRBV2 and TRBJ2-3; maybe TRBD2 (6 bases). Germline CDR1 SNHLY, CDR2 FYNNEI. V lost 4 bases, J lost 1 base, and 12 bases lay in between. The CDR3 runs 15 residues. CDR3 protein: CASSGGLGRTDTQYF. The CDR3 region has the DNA TGTGCCAGCAGTGGGGGACTGGGACGCACAGATACGCAGTATTTT.

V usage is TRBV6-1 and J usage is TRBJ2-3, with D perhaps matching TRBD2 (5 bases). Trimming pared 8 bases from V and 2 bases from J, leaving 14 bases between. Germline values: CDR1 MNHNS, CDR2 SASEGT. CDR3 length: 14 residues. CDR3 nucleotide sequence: TGTGCCAGCGGGCGGCTAGCCTTCACAGATACGCAGTATTTT. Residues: CASGRLAFTDTQYF.

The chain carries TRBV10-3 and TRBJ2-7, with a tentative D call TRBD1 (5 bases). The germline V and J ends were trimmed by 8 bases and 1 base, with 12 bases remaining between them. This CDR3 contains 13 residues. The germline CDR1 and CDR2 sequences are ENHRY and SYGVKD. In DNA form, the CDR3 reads TGTGCCATCTCGAGCGACAGTTCCTACGAGCAGTACGTC. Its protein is CAISSDSSYEQYV.

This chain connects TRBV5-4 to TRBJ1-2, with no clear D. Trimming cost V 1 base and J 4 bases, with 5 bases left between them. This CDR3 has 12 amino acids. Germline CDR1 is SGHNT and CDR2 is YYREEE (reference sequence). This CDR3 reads CASSLLVYGYTF. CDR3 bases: TGTGCCAGCAGCTTGTTGGTCTATGGCTACACCTTC.

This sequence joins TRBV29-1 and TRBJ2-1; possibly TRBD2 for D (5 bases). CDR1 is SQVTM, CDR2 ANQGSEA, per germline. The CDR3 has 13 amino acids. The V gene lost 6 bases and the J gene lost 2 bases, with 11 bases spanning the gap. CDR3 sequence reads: CSVLLDAYNEQFF. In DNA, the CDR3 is TGCAGCGTCTTACTAGACGCCTACAATGAGCAGTTCTTC.

CDR3 sequence: CASRADRSYGYTF. The CDR3 nucleotides read TGTGCCAGCAGAGCCGACAGGTCCTATGGCTACACCTTC. The chain couples TRBV6-1 to TRBJ1-2; D perhaps matches TRBD1 (6 bases). Germline V CDR1 and CDR2: MNHNS, SASEGT. The V end lost 6 bases, the J end lost 4 bases, and 12 bases lay between the germline ends. The CDR3 loop spans 13 amino acids.

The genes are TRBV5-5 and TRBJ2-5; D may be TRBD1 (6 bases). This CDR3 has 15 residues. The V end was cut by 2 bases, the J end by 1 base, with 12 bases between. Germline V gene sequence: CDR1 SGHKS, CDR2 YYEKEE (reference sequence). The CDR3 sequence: CASSFWGQAQETQYF. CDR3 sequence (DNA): TGTGCCAGCAGCTTTTGGGGACAAGCCCAAGAGACCCAGTACTTC. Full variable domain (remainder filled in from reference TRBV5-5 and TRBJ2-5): DAGVTQSPTHLIKTRGQQVTLRCSPISGHKSVSWYQQVLGQGPQFIFQYYEKEERGRGNFPDRFSARQFPNYSSELNVNALLLGDSALYLCASSFWGQAQETQYFGPGTRLLVL.

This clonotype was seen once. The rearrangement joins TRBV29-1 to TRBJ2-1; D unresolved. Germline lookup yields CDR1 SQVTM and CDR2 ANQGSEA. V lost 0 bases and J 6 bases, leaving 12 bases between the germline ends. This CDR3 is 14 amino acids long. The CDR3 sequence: CSVEEQPSLNEQFF. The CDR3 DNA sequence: TGCAGCGTTGAAGAACAGCCCTCCCTCAATGAGCAGTTCTTC.